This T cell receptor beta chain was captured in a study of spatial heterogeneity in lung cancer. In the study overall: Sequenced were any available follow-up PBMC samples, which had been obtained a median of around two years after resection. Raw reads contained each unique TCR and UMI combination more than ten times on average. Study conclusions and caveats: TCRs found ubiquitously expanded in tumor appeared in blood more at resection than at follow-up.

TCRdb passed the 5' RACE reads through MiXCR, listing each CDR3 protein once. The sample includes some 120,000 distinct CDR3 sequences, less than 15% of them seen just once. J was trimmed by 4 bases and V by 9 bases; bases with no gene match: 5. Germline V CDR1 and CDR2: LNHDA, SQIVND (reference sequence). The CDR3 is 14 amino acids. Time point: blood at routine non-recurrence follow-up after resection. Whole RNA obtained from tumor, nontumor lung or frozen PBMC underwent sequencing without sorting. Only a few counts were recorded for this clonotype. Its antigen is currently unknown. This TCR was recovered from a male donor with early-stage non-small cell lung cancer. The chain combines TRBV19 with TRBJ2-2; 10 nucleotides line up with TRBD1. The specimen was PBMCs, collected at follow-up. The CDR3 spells CASRWDRGTGELFF. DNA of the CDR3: TGTGCCAGCCGTTGGGACAGGGGCACCGGGGAGCTGTTTTTT. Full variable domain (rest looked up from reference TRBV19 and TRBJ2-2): DGGITQSPKYLFRKEGQNVTLSCEQNLNHDAMYWYRQDPGQGLRLIYYSQIVNDFQKGDIAEGYSVSREKKESFPLTVTSAQKNPTAFYLCASRWDRGTGELFFGEGSRLTVL.